This entry describes one T cell receptor (beta chain). Its target is not known. Both 60 Vbeta primers and 13 Jbeta primers went into the PCR. Assay used: immunoSEQ multiplex PCR; TCRdb lists only in-frame clones, some missing. The sample includes about 130,000 clones, about 74% seen only once; the top ten take approximately 2%. The data are from a study of cytomegalovirus exposure and HLA in healthy donors. Across the study: Some 85 million unique TCRs, all from HLA-typed donors, were included in an early release of the data.

Study-wide results and caveats: The authors later linked a missense DCLRE1C variant to TCR beta V- and J-gene trimming.

The TCR originated in a man younger than 40 in good health and CMV-seronegative. The sequencing input was PBMCs.

CDR3 protein: CASSYQKGYNEQFF. The CDR3 region has the DNA TGTGCCAGCAGTTACCAAAAGGGGTACAATGAGCAGTTCTTC. The chain combines TRBV6-5 with TRBJ2-1, with a possible D match to TRBD1 (5 bases). Trimming took 2 bases from V and 4 from J, leaving 9 bases between them. Germline V gene sequence: CDR1 MNHEY, CDR2 SVGAGI. This CDR3 spans 14 amino acids.